These T cell receptor beta chains were read from a single sample in a study of T cell changes during pregnancy in multiple sclerosis. Assay used: immunoSEQ multiplex PCR; TCRdb lists only in-frame clones, some missing. Among tens of thousands of clones listed, roughly 90% were seen once. The input for sequencing was peripheral blood, taken after pregnancy. These receptors originate from a female donor in good health, enrolled as a control in a pregnancy study. Both conserved end residues are part of each CDR3. The D gene is left open where the match is weak. Some rows have no size entry. The others give once, few or many, or a class for an expanded clone.

j_gene: TRBJ1-5; abundance: once; d_gene: NA; v_gene: TRBV6-5; CDR3nt: TGTGCCAGCAGTACCACACGAACTAGCAATCAGCCCCAGCATTTT; CDR3aa: CASSTTRTSNQPQHF
j_gene: TRBJ1-2; abundance: NA; d_gene: NA; v_gene: TRBV5-6; CDR3nt: TGTGCCAGCAGCTTGTGGGGGGAAGGCTACACCTTC; CDR3aa: CASSLWGEGYTF
j_gene: TRBJ1-4; abundance: NA; d_gene: NA; v_gene: TRBV21-1; CDR3nt: TGTGCCAGCCCTGGACAGCCGTATGAAAAACTGTTTTTT; CDR3aa: CASPGQPYEKLFF
j_gene: TRBJ1-6; abundance: once; d_gene: NA; v_gene: TRBV27; CDR3nt: TGTGCCAGCAGTTTAGGGGCCGTATATAATTCACCCCTCCACTTT; CDR3aa: CASSLGAVYNSPLHF
j_gene: TRBJ2-7; abundance: NA; d_gene: NA; v_gene: TRBV21-1; CDR3nt: TGTGCCAGCAGCAAAAAGACCGGGACAGGGCGCTACGAGCAGTACTTC; CDR3aa: CASSKKTGTGRYEQYF
j_gene: TRBJ1-2; abundance: NA; d_gene: NA; v_gene: TRBV19; CDR3nt: TGTGCCAGTAGTATAGAGGGGCGGCGAGGCTACACCTTC; CDR3aa: CASSIEGRRGYTF
j_gene: TRBJ2-7; abundance: NA; d_gene: TRBD2; v_gene: TRBV9; CDR3nt: TGTGCCAGCAGCGTAAAGCGGGGGGGCCGGTACGAGCAGTACTTC; CDR3aa: CASSVKRGGRYEQYF
j_gene: TRBJ2-2; abundance: NA; d_gene: NA; v_gene: TRBV27; CDR3nt: TGTGCCAGCAGTAGGGGCGGAGCGAACACCGGGGAGCTGTTTTTT; CDR3aa: CASSRGGANTGELFF
j_gene: TRBJ1-1; abundance: NA; d_gene: NA; v_gene: TRBV29-1; CDR3nt: TGCAGCGTTGAGGGCCGGGGAGAAGCTTTCTTT; CDR3aa: CSVEGRGEAFF
j_gene: TRBJ1-1; abundance: NA; d_gene: TRBD1; v_gene: TRBV29-1; CDR3nt: TGCAGCGTTGACGCAGAGACAGGGTTGATGAACACTGAAGCTTTCTTT; CDR3aa: CSVDAETGLMNTEAFF